A single sample is the source of the 5 T cell receptor beta chains below, sequenced in a study of blood T cell repertoires in COVID-19. Profiling relied on immunoSEQ multiplex PCR, and the TCRdb table lists in-frame clones only, not all of them. The profile covers under 450,000 clones, with 81% appearing a single time and roughly 1.1% taken by the ten largest. The material sequenced was peripheral blood. These receptors all stem from a human donor with acute or convalescent COVID-19. The donor label of this sample is uncertain.

The chain couples TRBV5-1 to TRBJ2-1; 9 nucleotides line up with TRBD1. This CDR3 spans 16 amino acids. In germline, CDR1 is SGHRS, CDR2 YFSETQ. The V segment lost 0 bases and the J segment 9 bases; nucleotides outside the gene matches: 10. The CDR3: CASSLGFGTGSPEQFF. CDR3 sequence (DNA): TGCGCCAGCAGCTTGGGATTCGGGACAGGGTCACCTGAGCAGTTCTTC.

V gene TRBV4-2 combines with J gene TRBJ2-3; TRBD2 aligns across 11 bases. The germline V gene encodes CDR1 LGHNA and CDR2 YNFKEQ. The CDR3 is 16 amino acids. V was clipped by 3 bases and J by 3 bases; unmatched bases: 5. CDR3 loop: CASSQGLAEGTDTQYF. The CDR3 DNA follows: TGTGCCAGCAGCCAGGGACTAGCGGAGGGGACAGATACGCAGTATTTT.

The chain is built from TRBV7-2 and TRBJ1-5; 9 nucleotides align to TRBD1. This CDR3 has 16 amino acids. CDR1 and CDR2 (germline): SGHTA, FQGNSA. J lost 6 bases, V lost 3 bases, and 9 bases had no gene match. CDR3 in amino acids: CASSLSTTGGIQPQHF. The DNA for the CDR3 is TGTGCCAGCAGCTTGTCGACGACAGGGGGTATTCAGCCCCAGCATTTT.

The V and J genes are TRBV29-1 and TRBJ2-7; D perhaps matches TRBD2 (5 bases). Trimming removed 7 bases at V and 2 bases at J, with 12 bases between. Germline values: CDR1 SQVTM, CDR2 ANQGSEA. The CDR3 is 12 residues long. The DNA of the CDR3 is TGCAGCGCCAACCGGGGAACCTACGAGCAGTACTTC. Translating it yields CSANRGTYEQYF.

The sample holds a few counts of this clone. The chain is built from TRBV2 and TRBJ1-1; no definite D call. This CDR3 comprises 11 residues. CDR1 and CDR2 (germline): SNHLY, FYNNEI. V lost 7 bases, J lost 3 bases, and 6 bases lay in between. The CDR3 DNA is TGTGCCAGCATTTTCGACACTGAAGCTTTCTTT. The encoded protein is CASIFDTEAFF.